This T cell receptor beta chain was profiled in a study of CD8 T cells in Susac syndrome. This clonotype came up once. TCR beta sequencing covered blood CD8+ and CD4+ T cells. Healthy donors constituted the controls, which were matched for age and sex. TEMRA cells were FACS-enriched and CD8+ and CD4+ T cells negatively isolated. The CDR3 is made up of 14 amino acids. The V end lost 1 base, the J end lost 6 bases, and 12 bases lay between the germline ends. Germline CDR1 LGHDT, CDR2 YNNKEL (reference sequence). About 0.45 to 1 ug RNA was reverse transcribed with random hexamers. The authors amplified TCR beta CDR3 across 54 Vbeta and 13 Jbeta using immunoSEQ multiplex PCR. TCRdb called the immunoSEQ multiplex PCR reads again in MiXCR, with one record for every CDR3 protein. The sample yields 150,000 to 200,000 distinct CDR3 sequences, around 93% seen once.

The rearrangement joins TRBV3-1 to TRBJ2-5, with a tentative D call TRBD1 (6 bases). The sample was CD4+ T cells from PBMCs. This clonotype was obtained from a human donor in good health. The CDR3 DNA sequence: TGTGCCAGCAGCCAAGTTCTGGGGGCGAAGACCCAGTACTTC. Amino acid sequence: CASSQVLGAKTQYF.